Below, 6 T cell receptor beta chains from the same sample are listed, as sequenced in a study of CD8 T cells in Susac syndrome (dated by TCRdb to the late 2010s). The library was prepared using the immunoSEQ multiplex PCR assay. RNA was extracted using the RNeasy kit, and roughly 0.5 to 1 ug of the RNA was reverse transcribed with random hexamers. Using fastp at Q25 and MiXCR, TCRdb reprocessed the public reads and kept productive beta chains. CDR3 protein sequences are deduplicated, and each keeps its most common genes and DNA. The sample table records 200,000 to 250,000 distinct CDR3 sequences; approximately 90% of these occur just once. Jointly, the top ten make up approximately 0.13% of the sample. Sequencing was carried out using CD8+ T cells from PBMCs. Receptors originate from a human donor with multiple sclerosis.

The rearrangement joins TRBV2 to TRBJ2-1; TRBD1 matches at 7 bases. Germline V CDR1 and CDR2: SNHLY, FYNNEI. This CDR3 has 19 amino acids. V lost 7 bases to trimming and J lost 0 bases; unmatched junction nucleotides: 18. As DNA, the CDR3 is TGTGCCAGCACCCGCTCCCGGGGACAGACCGTTAGCTCCTACAATGAGCAGTTCTTC. This sequence encodes CASTRSRGQTVSSYNEQFF.

The CDR3 here is CASSPRKQETQYF. The CDR3, as DNA: TGTGCCAGCAGTCCCCGAAAGCAAGAGACCCAGTACTTC. The chain has TRBV27 and TRBJ2-5; D unclear. With 5 bases removed from V and 2 bases from J, the gap between germline ends came to 9 bases. This CDR3 has 13 residues. The germline V gene has CDR1 MNHEY and CDR2 SMNVEV (reference sequence).

This clonotype was counted once. V usage is TRBV2 and J usage is TRBJ2-5, with 11 bases matching TRBD2. Germline lookup yields CDR1 SNHLY and CDR2 FYNNEI. The V segment lost 9 bases and the J segment 5 bases; nucleotides outside the gene matches: 14. CDR3 size: 16 residues. CDR3 in DNA: TGTGCCAGTTTGGCAGGGCTAGCGGGGGGCGTGGAGACCCAGTACTTC. Its translation: CASLAGLAGGVETQYF.

This clonotype is a singleton in its sample. V and J are TRBV27 and TRBJ1-2; unclear D gene. Per the germline V gene, CDR1 is MNHEY and CDR2 is SMNVEV (reference sequence). The CDR3 runs 14 residues. V was shortened by 7 bases and J by 4 bases, with 16 bases between the two germline ends. CDR3 DNA: TGTGCCAGCAATCCTACAAAAGCGGGCTATGGCTACACCTTC. The encoded protein is CASNPTKAGYGYTF.

V is TRBV9 and J is TRBJ2-7, with 10 bases matching TRBD2. The CDR3 length is 16 residues. CDR1 and CDR2 (germline): SGDLS, YYNGEE. V lost 0 bases to trimming and J lost 0 bases; unmatched junction nucleotides: 3. The CDR3 nucleotides are TGTGCCAGCAGCGTAGGTGGGACTAGCGCCTCCTACGAGCAGTACTTC. This encodes CASSVGGTSASYEQYF.

The rearrangement uses TRBV5-6 and TRBJ2-1; perhaps TRBD2 as D (6 bases). The CDR3 has 16 amino acids. V lost 2 bases and J lost 5, with 17 bases in between. In germline, CDR1 is SGHDT, CDR2 YYEEEE. DNA for the CDR3: TGTGCCAGCAGCTTCCTCTACCCTAGCGACCACAATGAGCAGTTCTTC. Its translation: CASSFLYPSDHNEQFF.